These 28 T cell receptor beta chains originate from one sample sequenced in a study of blood T cells in healthy people across ages. It was with a sample-barcoded 5' primer and a J-beta primer mix that a second PCR of roughly 7 to 12 cycles was run. Each CDR3 protein is one row after TCRdb ran MiXCR on the 5' RACE reads. The data contain nearly 1 million distinct CDR3 sequences, roughly 51% of them singletons. Sequenced material: blood. These receptors were taken from a woman in her sixties in good health.

The gene calls are TRBV30 and TRBJ2-4; D might be TRBD2 (5 bases). CDR3 length: 15 amino acids. V lost 3 bases, J lost 0 bases, and 12 bases lay in between. CDR1 is GTSNPN and CDR2 is SVGIG in the germline V gene (reference sequence). The CDR3 is CAWRATILAKNIQYF. DNA of the CDR3: TGTGCCTGGAGGGCGACTATACTAGCCAAAAACATTCAGTACTTC.

V is TRBV7-8 and J is TRBJ2-5, with TRBD2 matching 9 bases. V shed 1 base, J shed 5 bases, and the junction held 8 bases outside the gene matches. Germline values: CDR1 SGHVS, CDR2 FQNEAQ. The CDR3 covers 16 residues. CDR3 sequence (DNA): TGTGCCAGCAGCTTAGGGCGCCTAGCGGGATTGGAGACCCAGTACTTC. It translates to CASSLGRLAGLETQYF. Using reference TRBV7-8 and TRBJ2-5 for the parts outside the CDR3, the full variable domain is GAGVSQSPRYKVAKRGQDVALRCDPISGHVSLFWYQQALGQGPEFLTYFQNEAQLDKSGLPSDRFFAERPEGSVSTLKIQRTQQEDSAVYLCASSLGRLAGLETQYFGPGTRLLVL.

The V call is TRBV7-9, the J call TRBJ1-4, with D possibly being TRBD1 (6 bases). V was cut by 7 bases and J by 5 bases, with 11 bases left in between. CDR1 is SEHNR, CDR2 FQNEAQ, per germline (reference sequence). The CDR3 is 13 amino acids. CDR3 bases: TGTGCCAGCATGGGGGCTTCCAATGAAAAACTGTTTTTT. Its protein product is CASMGASNEKLFF.

This clonotype was picked up many times. The V and J genes are TRBV12-3 or TRBV12-4 and TRBJ2-7; TRBD2 matches at 7 bases. Losses at the gene ends were 2 bases for V and 1 base for J; bases not matched to a gene: 5. CDR3 length: 15 residues. The CDR3 sequence: CASSLSERGSYEQYF. CDR3 coding DNA: TGTGCCAGCAGTTTATCAGAGCGGGGATCCTACGAGCAGTACTTC.

The chain carries TRBV4-1 and TRBJ2-5, with 7 nucleotides matching TRBD2. Near its end, the DNA agrees better with TRBJ2-7, so the J call may be wrong. There are 15 residues in the CDR3. Germline assignment: CDR1 MGHRA and CDR2 YSYEKL. The CDR3 region is CASSQVTSATYEQYF. Here the CDR3 DNA reads TGCGCCAGCAGCCAGGTAACTAGCGCAACCTACGAGCAGTACTTC.

V and J are TRBV7-9 and TRBJ1-2; D gene ambiguous. V was pared by 7 bases and J by 7 bases, with 13 bases between. Germline V gene lookup returns CDR1 SEHNR and CDR2 FQNEAQ (reference sequence). The CDR3 is 12 amino acids. The CDR3 is CASTSRYGGYTF. CDR3 sequence (DNA): TGTGCCAGCACCTCTAGATACGGTGGCTACACCTTC. The variable domain in full, completed from reference TRBV7-9 and TRBJ1-2, reads DTGVSQNPRHKITKRGQNVTFRCDPISEHNRLYWYRQTLGQGPEFLTYFQNEAQLEKSRLLSDRFSAERPKGSFSTLEIQRTEQGDSAMYLCASTSRYGGYTFGSGTRLTVV.

This clonotype turned up a few times. J is TRBJ1-5 and V is TRBV4-1; D is uncertain. CDR3 length: 13 amino acids. CDR1 and CDR2 from the germline V gene are MGHRA and YSYEKL. Trimming stripped 6 bases from V and 6 bases from J, with 12 bases between. CDR3 sequence: CASRPSMGQPQHF. Here the CDR3 DNA reads TGCGCCAGCAGACCTTCCATGGGTCAGCCCCAGCATTTT.

J is TRBJ2-5 and V is TRBV11-2; either TRBD1 or TRBD2 may fit D (5 bases each). This CDR3 has 15 amino acids. The V gene's germline CDR1 is SGHAT and CDR2 FQNNGV. With 5 bases removed from V and 11 bases from J, the gap between germline ends came to 24 bases. CDR3 in DNA: TGTGCCAGCAGCACGGTGGTGGGGACGTTCCCACGGCAGTACTTC. Amino acids: CASSTVVGTFPRQYF.

This clonotype was detected a few times. This chain joins TRBV5-8 and TRBJ2-7, with D hard to call. CDR1 is SGHTS and CDR2 is YDEGEE in the germline V gene. The V end was cut by 2 bases, the J end by 0 bases, with 12 bases between. This CDR3 contains 15 residues. CDR3 protein: CASSFPTTNSYEQYF. The CDR3 DNA follows: TGTGCCAGCAGCTTCCCCACAACGAACTCCTACGAGCAGTACTTC.

The chain uses TRBV28 and TRBJ1-5, with a possible D match to TRBD1 (5 bases). Germline CDR1 and CDR2: MDHEN and SYDVKM. The CDR3 totals 14 residues. V dropped 4 bases and J dropped 3 bases, with 10 bases sitting between them. CDR3 DNA: TGTGCCAGCAGTTACACAGGTTTCAATCAGCCCCAGCATTTT. It translates to CASSYTGFNQPQHF.

This rearrangement joins TRBV6-6 to TRBJ2-5, with a possible D match to TRBD2 (6 bases). Matching the DNA end better, TRBJ2-7 makes the J call doubtful. CDR3 length equals 14 residues. Germline V gene data show CDR1 as MNHNY and CDR2 as SVGAGI (reference sequence). The CDR3: CASSTGGVPREQYF. Here the CDR3 DNA reads TGTGCCAGCAGCACCGGGGGAGTTCCTCGCGAGCAGTACTTC.

This clonotype was observed a few times. J is TRBJ2-1 and V is TRBV29-1; 11 bases map to TRBD2. J lost 8 bases, V lost 6 bases, and 12 bases had no gene match. Germline assignment: CDR1 SQVTM and CDR2 ANQGSEA. The CDR3 is 15 residues long. The CDR3 reads CSVLQLAGVSHEQFF. The CDR3, as DNA: TGCAGCGTCCTCCAACTAGCGGGAGTTTCCCATGAGCAGTTCTTC.

CDR3 DNA sequence: TGCAGTGCTGACGGGCAGTACGGGCAGTACTTC. It codes for CSADGQYGQYF. This chain uses TRBV20-1 with TRBJ2-5; D unclear. The germline CDR1 and CDR2 sequences are DFQATT and SNEGSKA (reference sequence). This CDR3 spans 11 amino acids. V lost 5 bases and J 11 bases, leaving 15 bases between the germline ends.

The chain joins TRBV4-1 to TRBJ1-1, with D maybe TRBD1 (6 bases). Germline CDR1 and CDR2: MGHRA and YSYEKL. V was trimmed by 1 base and J by 9 bases, leaving 12 bases between them. CDR3 length: 13 amino acids. In DNA, the CDR3 is TGCGCCAGCAGCCAAGCTGGGGGCCCGCAAGCTTTCTTT. This gives the protein CASSQAGGPQAFF.

This clonotype was observed a handful of times. The chain is built from TRBV3-1 and TRBJ2-1; D remains ambiguous. The assigned J gene may be wrong: the sequence end matches TRBJ2-7 better. The CDR3 totals 12 residues. The germline V gene has CDR1 LGHDT and CDR2 YNNKEL (reference sequence). The CDR3 sequence is CASSQDYNEQYF. For the CDR3, the DNA is TGTGCCAGCAGCCAAGACTACAATGAGCAGTACTTC.

The CDR3 protein is CASSQRTYNNSPLHF. Written as DNA, the CDR3 is TGTGCCAGCAGCCAAAGGACATACAATAATTCACCCCTCCACTTT. The rearrangement links TRBV4-2 to TRBJ1-6; the D gene is possibly TRBD1 (5 bases). In germline, CDR1 is LGHNA, CDR2 YNFKEQ. This CDR3 has 15 amino acids. V lost 2 bases and J 5 bases, leaving 10 bases between the germline ends.

The table lists this clonotype with a count of one. V gene TRBV15 combines with J gene TRBJ2-2, with D possibly TRBD2 on 5 matching bases. CDR3 size: 16 residues. V was pared by 3 bases and J by 6 bases, with 17 bases between. CDR1 and CDR2 from the germline V gene are LNHNV and YYDKDF (reference sequence). Here the CDR3 DNA reads TGTGCCACCAGCAGTCTAGCAAGTCTATTTGCCGGGGAGCTGTTTTTT. Protein sequence: CATSSLASLFAGELFF.

This clonotype was seen a few times. The V and J genes are TRBV7-2 and TRBJ1-2; D remains ambiguous. This CDR3 is 14 amino acids long. V shed 3 bases and J shed 5 bases, with 13 bases lying between them. The germline V gene has CDR1 SGHTA and CDR2 FQGNSA. CDR3 coding DNA: TGTGCCAGCAGCTTGCCTGGGAGAACATATGGCTACACCTTC. Protein sequence: CASSLPGRTYGYTF.

The V gene is TRBV7-2, the J gene TRBJ2-3; 10 bases fit TRBD2. The V and J ends lost 7 bases and 6 bases, in that order; junction bases with no gene match: 13. Germline V gene sequence: CDR1 SGHTA, CDR2 FQGNSA. This CDR3 contains 16 residues. The CDR3, as DNA: TGTGCCAGCACCAACAGCGGGAGGGCCAGTGGGGATACGCAGTATTTT. Its protein product is CASTNSGRASGDTQYF.

This sequence joins TRBV7-2 and TRBJ2-7; 9 nucleotides align to TRBD1. This CDR3 is built from 15 residues. Germline trimming cut 5 bases from V and 3 bases from J; bases unmatched to any gene: 8. Germline CDR1 and CDR2: SGHTA and FQGNSA. The CDR3 region has the DNA TGTGCCAGCAGCCAAATACAGGGGGCCCTCTACGAGCAGTACTTC. Protein sequence: CASSQIQGALYEQYF.

This clonotype was observed a few times. The chain combines TRBV4-2 with TRBJ2-3; 8 positions agree with TRBD2. Germline CDR1 and CDR2: LGHNA and YNFKEQ. Trimming took 0 bases from V and 2 from J; bases not matched to a gene: 10. CDR3 size: 18 residues. The CDR3 loop reads CASSQDLYSGGITDTQYF. DNA for the CDR3: TGTGCCAGCAGCCAAGATCTATACAGCGGGGGAATCACAGATACGCAGTATTTT.

The chain couples TRBV11-2 to TRBJ2-6; 8 bases are shared with TRBD1. The CDR3 totals 19 residues. The J segment lost 4 bases and the V segment lost 1 base, leaving 12 bases of the junction unmatched. CDR1 and CDR2 (germline): SGHAT, FQNNGV. The CDR3 here is CASSLVTVTGASGANVLTF. CDR3 bases: TGTGCCAGCAGCTTAGTCACGGTGACAGGGGCTTCCGGGGCCAACGTCCTGACTTTC.

The rearrangement joins TRBV5-1 to TRBJ1-1; D remains ambiguous. Trimming removed 1 base from V and 1 base from J, with 8 bases in between. Germline CDR1 reads SGHRS; CDR2 reads YFSETQ. The CDR3 is 14 amino acids. The CDR3 here is CASSLQIGNTEAFF. CDR3 in DNA: TGCGCCAGCAGCTTGCAGATAGGGAACACTGAAGCTTTCTTT. The entire variable domain, with the rest obtained from reference TRBV5-1 and TRBJ1-1, is as follows: KAGVTQTPRYLIKTRGQQVTLSCSPISGHRSVSWYQQTPGQGLQFLFEYFSETQRNKGNFPGRFSGRQFSNSRSEMNVSTLELGDSALYLCASSLQIGNTEAFFGQGTRLTVV.

This chain uses TRBV29-1 with TRBJ1-1; D possibly corresponds to TRBD1 (5 bases). The length of the CDR3 is 14 residues. V dropped 5 bases and J dropped 1 base, with 14 bases sitting between them. Germline V gives CDR1 SQVTM, CDR2 ANQGSEA. CDR3 DNA sequence: TGCAGCGTTCATGACAGAAATGCGAACACTGAAGCTTTCTTT. Encoded protein: CSVHDRNANTEAFF.

The chain joins TRBV15 to TRBJ2-6, with D perhaps TRBD1 (6 bases). The CDR3 extends over 14 amino acids. In germline, CDR1 is LNHNV, CDR2 YYDKDF (reference sequence). The V and J ends lost 4 bases and 2 bases respectively, with 6 bases between them. The DNA of the CDR3 is TGTGCCACCAGCAAGGGGGCTGGGGCCAACGTCCTGACTTTC. As protein: CATSKGAGANVLTF.

The table lists this clonotype with a few counts. One base away lies a much larger clone, so this may be a sequencing read error. The chain has TRBV5-1 and TRBJ2-1; D possibly matches TRBD1 or TRBD2 (5 bases each). V gave up 2 bases and J gave up 13 bases, with 22 bases separating them. The CDR3 contains 15 residues. Germline-derived CDR1 and CDR2 are SGHRS and YFSETQ. This chain's CDR3 is CASSLPGRGQETQFF. The CDR3 DNA reads as TGCGCCAGCAGCTTACCAGGGCGCGGGCAAGAGACCCAGTTCTTC.

The chain employs TRBV20-1 and TRBJ2-1; 7 bases align to TRBD2. Unmatched junction bases numbered 6, after V lost 3 bases and J lost 7 bases. This CDR3 is built from 13 residues. Germline CDR1 is DFQATT and CDR2 is SNEGSKA (reference sequence). In DNA form, the CDR3 reads TGCAGTGCTAGGGCGGGAGTATGGAATGAGCAGTTCTTC. Protein product: CSARAGVWNEQFF.

This clonotype was seen more than once but under ten times. The chain recombines TRBV20-1 with TRBJ2-7, with D perhaps TRBD1 (5 bases). From germline, CDR1 is DFQATT and CDR2 SNEGSKA (reference sequence). The V end was cut by 0 bases, the J end by 0 bases, with 9 bases between. This CDR3 spans 14 amino acids. CDR3 DNA: TGCAGTGCTAGAGATATAGACAGCTCCTACGAGCAGTACTTC. This gives the protein CSARDIDSSYEQYF.